The entry below gives a single T cell receptor beta chain sequence along with its context. Antigen specificity is unknown. These data originate in a study of blood T cells in healthy people across ages. Study details: Capture by template switching was about one barcoded beta molecule per two T cells. Study-wide findings and caveats: A strong correlation between TCR beta diversity and naive T cell percentage was seen. TCR beta diversity, measured per million T cells, fell in a roughly linear way with age.

The CDR3 is 16 amino acids. The germline V and J ends were trimmed by 0 bases and 0 bases, with 11 bases remaining between them. Germline lookup yields CDR1 LGHDT and CDR2 YNNKEL (reference sequence). It was with a sample-barcoded 5' primer and a J-beta primer mix that a second PCR of about 7 to 12 cycles was run. TCRdb processed the 5' RACE reads anew with MiXCR; each CDR3 protein has one entry. The profile shows 800,000 or so distinct CDR3 sequences, under 80% of them singletons. The source material was blood. The chain links TRBV3-1 to TRBJ1-1; D remains ambiguous. This TCR was sampled from a man aged 25-40 years in good health. As DNA, the CDR3 is TGTGCCAGCAGCCAAGATGTGGAGGGTATGAACACTGAAGCTTTCTTT. This encodes CASSQDVEGMNTEAFF.